The T cell receptor beta chain described here comes from a study of lymphopenia after photon versus proton radiotherapy. Notes on the study in general: After lymphocyte nadir, photon-treated repertoires showed oligoclonal expansion, especially CD8+ Temra. Relative stability marked proton patients; photon patients lost diversity and naive cells. Larger post-nadir TCR diversity loss correlated inversely with survival in deceased patients.

Sequenced by immunoSEQ multiplex PCR; TCRdb stores in-frame clones only, minus some. The sample consists of about 50,000 clones, 80% to 95% of them appearing once. Turning to this clone: Its antigen is not known.

The V end lost 4 bases, the J end lost 1 base, and 8 bases lay between the germline ends. Germline lookup yields CDR1 SGHDT and CDR2 YYEEEE. The CDR3 covers 13 residues. This sample comprised peripheral blood, obtained from a patient treated with photon-based radiotherapy. The rearrangement uses TRBV5-6 and TRBJ1-1; D is unresolved. This receptor was obtained from a woman between 35 and 50 years old with cholangiocarcinoma. CDR3 bases: TGTGCCAGCAGCGAAACACAGAACACTGAAGCTTTCTTT. Encoded protein: CASSETQNTEAFF.